A single sample gave rise to the 17 T cell receptor beta chains below, sequenced in a study of blood T cell repertoires in COVID-19. Some clones are missing from TCRdb's copy, which holds only in-frame ones; the method was immunoSEQ multiplex PCR. This table holds under 70,000 clones, around 89% found once. What was sequenced was PBMCs or T cells enriched from blood (not recorded which). These receptors were obtained from a woman in her thirties or forties who had recovered from COVID-19.

A note on this clone: Within the sample, other DNA sequences also encode this same CDR3. The V call is TRBV10-3, the J call TRBJ1-4; D is perhaps TRBD1 (6 bases). CDR1 ENHRY and CDR2 SYGVKD come from the germline V gene. V lost 4 bases to trimming and J lost 4 bases, with 16 bases between them. The CDR3 loop spans 16 amino acids. The CDR3 spells CAISGEQGGFNEKLFF. The DNA of the CDR3 is TGTGCCATCAGTGGAGAACAGGGTGGGTTTAATGAAAAACTGTTTTTT.

V usage is TRBV4-1 and J usage is TRBJ2-2; TRBD2 agrees at 14 bases. CDR3 length equals 17 residues. Per the germline V gene, CDR1 is MGHRA and CDR2 is YSYEKL. V dropped 4 bases and J dropped 3; count of bases not matched to a gene: 4. The DNA for the CDR3 is TGCGCCAGCAGCCCAACGGGACTAGCGGGGGACACCGGGGAGCTGTTTTTT. Translated, it gives CASSPTGLAGDTGELFF.

This chain uses TRBV7-9 with TRBJ1-1, with D tentatively TRBD1 (5 bases). V was pared by 7 bases and J by 1 base, with 16 bases between. Germline loops: CDR1 SEHNR, CDR2 FQNEAQ (reference sequence). CDR3 size: 15 residues. The CDR3 nucleotides are TGTGCCAGCACCGATCCTGGCGGGGCGAACACTGAAGCTTTCTTT. This sequence encodes CASTDPGGANTEAFF.

The chain has TRBV3-1 (or the pseudogene TRBV3-2) and TRBJ2-3; possibly TRBD2 for D (6 bases). V lost 2 bases, J lost 2 bases, and 8 bases lay in between. CDR1 and CDR2 from the germline V gene are LGHDT and YNNKEL (reference sequence). The CDR3 contains 14 residues. CDR3 DNA sequence: TGTGCCAGCAGCCAACGGGGGTTCACAGATACGCAGTATTTT. Protein product: CASSQRGFTDTQYF.

This clone occurred once. The rearrangement joins TRBV10-3 to TRBJ1-2; maybe TRBD1 (6 bases). The V and J ends lost 3 bases and 4 bases respectively, with 12 bases between them. The CDR3 is made up of 14 amino acids. Per the germline V gene, CDR1 is ENHRY and CDR2 is SYGVKD. The CDR3 loop reads CAISERQETYGYTF. The CDR3 coding sequence is TGTGCCATCAGTGAACGACAGGAGACCTATGGCTACACCTTC.

This chain joins TRBV10-2 and TRBJ2-1, with 11 bases matching TRBD2. With V trimmed by 3 bases and J by 8 bases, 3 bases remained unmatched. The germline V gene encodes CDR1 WSHSY and CDR2 SAAADI. This CDR3 is built from 14 residues. The CDR3 DNA is TGCGCCAGCAGTGATAGCGGGGGGGCGGATGAGCAGTTCTTC. Translated, it gives CASSDSGGADEQFF.

This clone has only one observation. The chain is built from TRBV5-1 and TRBJ1-5; 9 positions match TRBD1. Germline values: CDR1 SGHRS, CDR2 YFSETQ. The CDR3 runs to 17 residues. V lost 5 bases and J lost 0; bases outside the gene matches: 9. This CDR3 is CASRPDRGNCSNQPQHF. The CDR3 DNA follows: TGCGCCAGCAGACCAGACAGGGGGAATTGTAGCAATCAGCCCCAGCATTTT.

This clone appeared a single time. The chain combines TRBV7-9 with TRBJ2-1; D is unresolved. The germline CDR1 and CDR2 sequences are SEHNR and FQNEAQ (reference sequence). Trimming removed 8 bases from V and 4 bases from J, with 15 bases in between. The length of the CDR3 is 14 residues. The CDR3 region has the DNA TGTGCCAGCGTCCCCCCCCCTTCTTACAATGAGCAGTTCTTC. It encodes CASVPPPSYNEQFF.

This chain links TRBV10-3 with TRBJ2-5, with 9 bases aligning to TRBD2. Germline CDR1 and CDR2: ENHRY and SYGVKD. The CDR3 has 17 residues. The junction had 9 bases not matched to a gene; V was cut back by 3 bases and J by 1 base. The CDR3 loop reads CAISDAHSRGGQETQYF. CDR3 nucleotide sequence: TGTGCCATCAGTGACGCCCACTCGCGGGGGGGCCAAGAGACCCAGTACTTC.

The V call is TRBV3-1 (or the pseudogene TRBV3-2), the J call TRBJ2-7; a possible D gene is TRBD2 (6 bases). Trimming removed 5 bases at V and 5 bases at J, with 13 bases between. The CDR3 covers 13 residues. Germline V CDR1 and CDR2: LGHDT, YNNKEL (reference sequence). The CDR3 region is CASSKMEGNEQYF. DNA of the CDR3: TGTGCCAGCAGCAAGATGGAGGGTAACGAGCAGTACTTC.

The chain carries TRBV5-1 and TRBJ1-4; TRBD1 matches at 7 bases. The CDR3 is 19 residues long. The germline V gene encodes CDR1 SGHRS and CDR2 YFSETQ. With V trimmed by 0 bases and J by 4 bases, 15 bases remained unmatched. The chain's CDR3 is CASSLALNQKTGDNEKLFF. The DNA of the CDR3 is TGCGCCAGCAGCTTGGCGCTCAACCAAAAAACAGGGGATAATGAAAAACTGTTTTTT.

This clone was counted a single time. The gene calls are TRBV20-1 and TRBJ1-3; D is possibly TRBD1 (5 bases). Trimming removed 6 bases from V and 8 bases from J, with 20 bases in between. CDR3 length: 14 residues. Germline V CDR1 and CDR2: DFQATT, SNEGSKA (reference sequence). The CDR3 reads CSASGSESGYTIYF. In DNA form, the CDR3 reads TGCAGTGCCAGTGGGTCAGAATCAGGGTACACCATATATTTT.

The V and J genes are TRBV6-5 and TRBJ1-5; 7 nucleotides agree with TRBD1. V lost 6 bases and J lost 11; bases outside the gene matches: 10. The CDR3 is 13 residues long. Germline CDR1 MNHEY, CDR2 SVGAGI. The CDR3 reads CASSGTGERAQHF. Written as DNA, the CDR3 is TGTGCCAGCAGCGGAACAGGGGAACGAGCCCAGCATTTT.

The genes are TRBV29-1 and TRBJ2-5, with TRBD1 matching over 10 bases. Germline CDR1 reads SQVTM; CDR2 reads ANQGSEA. Trimming removed 8 bases from V and 7 bases from J; junction bases left unmatched: 7. This CDR3 has 12 residues. CDR3 in DNA: TGCAGCACTGACAGGGGGCAGGGGACCCAGTACTTC. It translates to CSTDRGQGTQYF.

This chain links TRBV27 with TRBJ1-1; D is possibly TRBD1 (6 bases). The ends were cut back, 6 bases at V and 4 bases at J, with 15 bases in the middle. The CDR3 length is 14 residues. Germline CDR1 reads MNHEY; CDR2 reads SMNVEV (reference sequence). CDR3 sequence reads: CASRSGTMGTEAFF. The CDR3 nucleotides are TGTGCCAGCAGAAGCGGGACAATGGGCACTGAAGCTTTCTTT.

This clone was detected only once. This chain uses TRBV7-2 with TRBJ1-4; 9 bases fit TRBD1. With V trimmed by 4 bases and J by 8 bases, 14 bases remained unmatched. Germline V gives CDR1 SGHTA, CDR2 FQGNSA. There are 17 residues in the CDR3. The CDR3 DNA sequence: TGTGCCAGCAGCTCTGGACAGGGGCGAAGGAGAGAAGAAAAACTGTTTTTT. This sequence encodes CASSSGQGRRREEKLFF.

J is TRBJ2-3 and V is TRBV5-1; TRBD1 agrees at 8 bases. Germline loops: CDR1 SGHRS, CDR2 YFSETQ. The CDR3 covers 17 residues. The junction had 9 bases not matched to a gene; V was cut back by 0 bases and J by 3 bases. CDR3 in amino acids: CASSLVGRGLLTDTQYF. CDR3 nucleotide sequence: TGCGCCAGCAGCTTGGTTGGCAGGGGGCTGTTGACAGATACGCAGTATTTT.